What follows are 20 T cell receptor beta chains derived from one specimen sequenced in a study of cytomegalovirus exposure and HLA in healthy donors. The primer mix had 60 Vbeta and 13 Jbeta primers. Assay: immunoSEQ multiplex PCR; the TCRdb copy retains only in-frame clones and omits some. This sample has roughly 100,000 clones, with over 70% found just once. The specimen was PBMCs. Receptors were obtained from a male donor in good health and CMV-seropositive.

The genes are TRBV9 and TRBJ2-2; 8 bases map to TRBD1. J was trimmed by 5 bases and V by 4 bases; bases with no gene match: 13. This CDR3 is built from 17 residues. The germline CDR1 and CDR2 sequences are SGDLS and YYNGEE. CDR3 DNA: TGTGCCAGCAGCTTCCGGACAGGGCGCATTGAGACCGGGGAGCTGTTTTTT. Amino acids: CASSFRTGRIETGELFF.

This clone was found a few times. The rearrangement links TRBV7-2 to TRBJ2-7; 11 nucleotides agree with TRBD2. This CDR3 has 15 residues. V lost 7 bases and J lost 2; bases outside the gene matches: 7. Germline assignment: CDR1 SGHTA and CDR2 FQGNSA. CDR3 protein: CASIRVAGGPYEQYF. In DNA, the CDR3 is TGTGCCAGCATCCGAGTAGCGGGAGGGCCCTACGAGCAGTACTTC.

The rearrangement joins TRBV5-1 to TRBJ1-2, with TRBD1 matching over 8 bases. The CDR3 is made up of 13 amino acids. CDR1 SGHRS and CDR2 YFSETQ come from the germline V gene. The ends lost 4 bases at V and 4 bases at J; junction bases unmatched: 3. In DNA form, the CDR3 reads TGCGCCAGCAGCCAGGGGGCCGGCTATGGCTACACCTTC. It yields the protein CASSQGAGYGYTF.

The chain has TRBV4-1 and TRBJ1-5; D remains unclear. Germline V gives CDR1 MGHRA, CDR2 YSYEKL. There are 15 residues in the CDR3. V was clipped by 4 bases and J by 9 bases, with 19 bases between them. CDR3 bases: TGCGCCAGCAGCCCACGGGCGGATGCCGGAGGGCCCCAGCATTTT. It is translated as CASSPRADAGGPQHF.

The gene calls are TRBV7-9 and TRBJ2-1, with 13 positions matching TRBD2. The trim removed 5 bases at V and 7 bases at J, leaving 8 bases unmatched. The CDR3 consists of 16 residues. Per germline, CDR1 SEHNR and CDR2 FQNEAQ (reference sequence). In DNA form, the CDR3 reads TGTGCCAGCAGCCCTACTAGCGGGAGGGCCTTGAATGAGCAGTTCTTC. This gives the protein CASSPTSGRALNEQFF.

This chain joins TRBV5-1 and TRBJ1-1, with D hard to call. V was pared by 4 bases and J by 2 bases, with 9 bases between. There are 13 residues in the CDR3. The V gene's germline CDR1 is SGHRS and CDR2 YFSETQ. The CDR3 DNA reads TGCGCCAGCAGCCGCCGGGTAAACACTGAAGCTTTCTTT. Protein product: CASSRRVNTEAFF.

The V gene is TRBV2, the J gene TRBJ2-3; D is possibly TRBD2 (5 bases). Per germline, CDR1 SNHLY and CDR2 FYNNEI. The CDR3 spans 13 residues. The CDR3 protein is CARSGGSTDTQYF. CDR3 sequence (DNA): TGTGCGAGGAGCGGAGGAAGCACAGATACGCAGTATTTT.

This clone was detected only a few times. The chain employs TRBV5-6 and TRBJ2-2; TRBD1 aligns across 10 bases. The CDR3 sequence is 15 residues long. The ends lost 3 bases at V and 6 bases at J; junction bases unmatched: 5. Germline V lookup: CDR1 SGHDT, CDR2 YYEEEE. CDR3 bases: TGTGCCAGCAGCTCGGGGACAGGGGCGGCCGGGGAGCTGTTTTTT. It is translated as CASSSGTGAAGELFF.

The chain couples TRBV7-2 to TRBJ2-7; 8 bases line up with TRBD1. The V segment lost 4 bases and the J segment 0 bases; nucleotides outside the gene matches: 8. The CDR3 contains 16 residues. Looked up from germline, CDR1 is SGHTA and CDR2 is FQGNSA. The CDR3 bases are TGTGCCAGCAGCTCACGGACAGGGCTTAACTCCTACGAGCAGTACTTC. Translation: CASSSRTGLNSYEQYF.

This clone was picked up a small number of times. The chain has TRBV29-1 and TRBJ2-7; the match to TRBD1 covers 8 bases. The CDR3 totals 14 residues. Germline CDR1 reads SQVTM; CDR2 reads ANQGSEA. J was trimmed by 6 bases and V by 5 bases; bases with no gene match: 12. In DNA, the CDR3 is TGCAGCGTTAATAACCCCGGACAGGGAAGCGAGCAGTACTTC. Translation gives CSVNNPGQGSEQYF.

The rearrangement uses TRBV15 and TRBJ2-1; D perhaps matches TRBD1 (6 bases). This CDR3 region has 15 residues. V lost 4 bases and J 0 bases, leaving 10 bases between the germline ends. Germline-derived CDR1 and CDR2 are LNHNV and YYDKDF (reference sequence). CDR3 amino acids: CATSNRVGSYNEQFF. As DNA, the CDR3 is TGTGCCACCAGCAACAGGGTCGGCTCCTACAATGAGCAGTTCTTC.

This clone was seen a few times. The genes are TRBV7-6 and TRBJ1-1, with TRBD1 matching over 8 bases. The germline gives CDR1 SGHVS, CDR2 FNYEAQ. The CDR3 contains 15 residues. Trimming took 4 bases from V and 2 from J; bases not matched to a gene: 6. CDR3 sequence reads: CASSSRTGQNTEAFF. CDR3 coding DNA: TGTGCCAGCAGCTCGAGGACAGGGCAAAACACTGAAGCTTTCTTT.

The chain combines TRBV6-5 with TRBJ1-6, with D maybe TRBD1 (6 bases). Deletions cut 2 bases from V and 9 bases from J, with 11 bases between. CDR3 length equals 14 residues. CDR1 and CDR2 from the germline V gene are MNHEY and SVGAGI. The CDR3 here is CASSYEGGVSPLHF. The CDR3 nucleotides are TGTGCCAGCAGTTACGAAGGGGGGGTTTCACCCCTCCACTTT.

The chain employs TRBV4-3 and TRBJ1-3; 11 bases fit TRBD1. The ends lost 1 base at V and 4 bases at J; junction bases unmatched: 6. The length of the CDR3 is 17 residues. The germline V gene has CDR1 LGHNA and CDR2 YSLEER. The CDR3 reads CASSQAGTGGLGNTIYF. DNA of the CDR3: TGCGCCAGCAGCCAAGCCGGGACAGGGGGATTAGGAAACACCATATATTTT.

This chain uses TRBV18 with TRBJ2-1; D is perhaps TRBD1 (5 bases). V was shortened by 3 bases and J by 7 bases, with 13 bases between the two germline ends. Germline assignment: CDR1 KGHSH and CDR2 LQKENI. This CDR3 spans 14 amino acids. CDR3 in amino acids: CASSPGLSPNEQFF. CDR3 bases: TGTGCCAGCTCACCGGGGCTTAGCCCGAATGAGCAGTTCTTC.

The CDR3 DNA is TGTGCCAGTAGTATTACCAGGGGTGGTTACGAGCAGTACTTC. This encodes CASSITRGGYEQYF. The gene calls are TRBV19 and TRBJ2-7, with D possibly TRBD1 on 6 matching bases. The CDR3 totals 14 residues. CDR1 LNHDA and CDR2 SQIVND come from the germline V gene (reference sequence). Trimming took off 3 bases at V and 4 bases at J, with 13 bases between the two ends.

This clone was detected once. The chain combines TRBV29-1 with TRBJ1-1; D possibly corresponds to TRBD1 (5 bases). The CDR3 sequence is 11 residues long. The V and J ends lost 5 bases and 5 bases respectively, with 9 bases between them. Germline V gene lookup returns CDR1 SQVTM and CDR2 ANQGSEA. CDR3 residues: CSVFRGTEAFF. CDR3 DNA sequence: TGCAGCGTTTTCCGGGGGACTGAAGCTTTCTTT.

V usage is TRBV5-8 and J usage is TRBJ1-4; D is unclear. Germline assignment: CDR1 SGHTS and CDR2 YDEGEE. This CDR3 comprises 14 residues. The germline V and J ends were trimmed by 0 bases and 8 bases, with 11 bases remaining between them. The DNA for the CDR3 is TGTGCCAGCAGCTTGGGTCAGGTTGCCGAAAAACTGTTTTTT. This translates into CASSLGQVAEKLFF.

In this sample, this clone turned up once. The chain uses TRBV7-8 and TRBJ2-7; 10 bases fit TRBD1. Germline CDR1 reads SGHVS; CDR2 reads FQNEAQ. The ends lost 0 bases at V and 6 bases at J; junction bases unmatched: 14. This CDR3 has 18 residues. CDR3 region: CASSLARKNPGQGGEQYF. The DNA for the CDR3 is TGTGCCAGCAGCTTAGCGCGGAAAAACCCCGGACAGGGGGGCGAGCAGTACTTC.

The V and J genes are TRBV4-2 and TRBJ1-1, with 8 positions matching TRBD1. CDR1 LGHNA and CDR2 YNFKEQ come from the germline V gene. This CDR3 spans 15 amino acids. Germline trimming cut 3 bases from V and 1 base from J; bases unmatched to any gene: 4. Here the CDR3 reads CASSQTGQGNTEAFF. In DNA form, the CDR3 reads TGTGCCAGCAGCCAGACTGGACAGGGGAACACTGAAGCTTTCTTT.